The TCR beta chain under discussion was sequenced for a study of blood T cell repertoires in COVID-19 (dated by TCRdb to between 2020 and 2021). Some background on the complete study: The collaborator samples originated in the United States, Italy and Spain and spanned the acute and convalescent phases of COVID-19. The material from the prospective study consisted of cDNA or gDNA derived from T cells, B-cell-depleted T cells, or PBMCs. The dataset comprised deeply sampled blood TCRbeta repertoires from subjects exposed to, actively infected with, or recovered from COVID-19. The repertoires were made available in a free public database intended to serve as a resource for research on the immune response to SARS-CoV-2. The samples were drawn from two sources: the first 160 participants of the ongoing ImmuneRACE study, and 1,200 or so subjects contributed by 6 global collaborators. A de-identified subject ID, COVID-19 status, age in years and sex were almost always included in the sample metadata. HLA class I and class II types, where available, came from metadata supplied by the sample provider rather than from assay-based typing.

Points on this clone: Its binding antigen is unknown. Base quality data are lacking; no much larger clone is found one base away.

The paper as a whole reports these results and caveats: The amount of clinical and demographic metadata varied by source and participant and was provided uncurated.

V and J are truncated by 4 bases and 6 bases respectively, leaving an intervening sequence of 16 bases. The CDR3 runs 15 amino acids, cysteine and phenylalanine included. The DNA shown is the 45-base CDR3, in frame from base 1. As encoded in the germline V gene (reference sequence), CDR1 is SGHKS while CDR2 is YYEKEE. Enrolling through a virtual design, the prospective study's participants ranged in age from about 18 to 100 years and lived across roughly 23 United States geographic areas. To assign participants to cohorts, the prospective study relied on clinical history that participants themselves reported in a screening survey and a study questionnaire. For ImmuneRACE Cohort 3, a participant was defined as recovered based on two consecutive negative NP/OP PCR tests, clearance by a healthcare professional, or resolution of symptoms. In the prospective study, whole blood, serum and a nasopharyngeal or oropharyngeal swab were collected from each participant by mobile phlebotomists. Participants in the prospective study had the option to provide additional blood draws and questionnaires over an approximately two-month period. Prospective study blood samples were shipped either frozen or at room temperature before DNA extraction.

TCRbeta CDR3 regions were amplified from genomic DNA using the immunoSEQ Assay, a bias-controlled multiplex PCR. As for the authors' bioinformatics: Within the assay, amplification of reference gene primers was used to estimate how many nucleated cells each sample contained. To quantify the absolute abundance of each unique TCRbeta CDR3 rearrangement, sequence reads were collapsed and filtered. For each sample, productive Simpson clonality was calculated as the square root of Simpson's diversity index across productive rearrangements. TCRdb limited this immuneACCESS table to in-frame rearrangements with V and J called. A share of clones is missing; checked studies link under half to unresolved V genes, and the rest is unexplained. That table gives V, J and clone size, and the DNA gave D and trimming. For this sample there are around 250,000 clones; approximately 86% appear just once. The ten largest clonotypes hold approximately 1.7% of the sample.

Sequences were obtained from PBMCs or T cells enriched from blood (not recorded which). This clonotype was obtained from a woman in her forties or fifties who had recovered from COVID-19. This chain joins TRBV5-5 to TRBJ1-4, with a weak D call of TRBD1 (6 bases match). The CDR3 protein sequence reads: CASSAEQGYYEKLFF. The base sequence is TGTGCCAGCAGCGCCGAACAGGGTTACTATGAAAAACTGTTTTTT.